A single sample gave rise to the 10 T cell receptor beta chains below, sequenced in a study of OX40 agonist ivuxolimab in advanced cancers. The assay was immunoSEQ multiplex PCR, and TCRdb's table has in-frame clones only and misses some. The sample contains approximately 70,000 clones, under 90% of which appear only once. The sequences come from CD4+ or CD8+ T cells sorted from blood, collected in a trial of the OX40 agonist ivuxolimab. Every receptor here comes from an adult with an advanced solid tumor such as melanoma, head and neck, liver or kidney cancer.

The rearrangement links TRBV29-1 to TRBJ2-5; D gene unclear. The germline V and J ends were trimmed by 3 bases and 4 bases, with 6 bases remaining between them. The CDR3 loop spans 11 amino acids. Germline CDR1 is SQVTM and CDR2 is ANQGSEA. CDR3 sequence: CSVDRPETQYF. In DNA form, the CDR3 reads TGCAGCGTTGACCGCCCAGAGACCCAGTACTTC.

In its sample, this clone was seen a few times. The gene calls are TRBV4-2 and TRBJ2-2; TRBD2 agrees at 7 bases. The CDR3 loop spans 17 amino acids. From germline, CDR1 is LGHNA and CDR2 YNFKEQ. The V gene end was trimmed by 5 bases and the J gene end by 9 bases; junction bases not matched to a gene: 18. The CDR3 loop reads CASSALVTGLPLRELFF. The CDR3 nucleotides read TGTGCCAGCAGCGCCCTGGTCACGGGACTACCTTTACGGGAGCTGTTTTTT.

The chain has TRBV27 and TRBJ1-5; D unresolved. The ends were cut back, 5 bases at V and 3 bases at J, with 17 bases in the middle. CDR3 length: 16 amino acids. CDR1 and CDR2 from the germline V gene are MNHEY and SMNVEV (reference sequence). This CDR3 reads CASSPSAGDDNQPQHF. The CDR3 nucleotides are TGTGCCAGCAGTCCGTCCGCCGGCGATGACAATCAGCCCCAGCATTTT.

CDR3 region: CASSFDPISPGTF. For the CDR3, the DNA is TGTGCCAGCAGCTTTGACCCCATATCCCCCGGCACCTTC. The rearrangement links TRBV7-2 to TRBJ1-2; D unresolved. The germline CDR1 and CDR2 sequences are SGHTA and FQGNSA. CDR3 length equals 13 residues. V dropped 3 bases and J dropped 13 bases, with 18 bases sitting between them.

The gene calls are TRBV2 and TRBJ1-2; D is uncertain. In germline, CDR1 is SNHLY, CDR2 FYNNEI. Trimming shortened V by 5 bases and J by 10 bases, and 14 bases separated the two germline ends. The CDR3 runs 12 residues. CDR3: CASSLQDSTYTF. Here the CDR3 DNA reads TGTGCCAGCAGTCTACAAGATTCTACCTACACCTTC.

The V and J genes are TRBV6-4 and TRBJ1-4, with 8 bases matching TRBD1. CDR1 is MRHNA and CDR2 is SNTAGT in the germline V gene. Trimming cost V 6 bases and J 7 bases; bases outside gene matches: 10. There are 15 residues in the CDR3. CDR3 nucleotides: TGTGCCAGCAGGCCCGGACAGGGCAAGGTTGAAAAACTGTTTTTT. Its translation: CASRPGQGKVEKLFF.

This clone was detected a few times. The chain recombines TRBV7-2 with TRBJ1-5; possible D gene TRBD1, 6 bases. Trimming left V 5 bases short and J 1 base short, with 12 bases between. Germline assignment: CDR1 SGHTA and CDR2 FQGNSA. This CDR3 is built from 15 residues. The CDR3 spells CASSPGGASNQPQHF. DNA of the CDR3: TGTGCCAGCAGCCCTGGGGGCGCGAGCAATCAGCCCCAGCATTTT.

This clone has only one observation. This chain connects TRBV7-2 to TRBJ1-3; TRBD1 aligns across 9 bases. The junction had 11 bases not matched to a gene; V was cut back by 4 bases and J by 4 bases. The CDR3 is 17 amino acids. The V gene's germline CDR1 is SGHTA and CDR2 FQGNSA. The CDR3 loop is CASSSIGGGTGGNTIYF. The CDR3, as DNA: TGTGCCAGCAGCTCTATCGGGGGTGGGACAGGGGGAAACACCATATATTTT.

The chain uses TRBV2 and TRBJ2-2, with 9 bases aligning to TRBD2. The CDR3 is 15 amino acids. V gave up 2 bases and J gave up 7 bases; unmatched junction bases: 5. Germline CDR1 SNHLY, CDR2 FYNNEI. CDR3 loop: CASSESAGGNGELFF. The CDR3 nucleotides read TGTGCCAGCAGTGAATCCGCGGGAGGGAACGGGGAGCTGTTTTTT.

The gene calls are TRBV2 and TRBJ1-2, with D perhaps matching TRBD1 (6 bases). V was clipped by 1 base and J by 3 bases, with 12 bases between them. From germline, CDR1 is SNHLY and CDR2 FYNNEI. This CDR3 has 15 residues. As DNA, the CDR3 is TGTGCCAGCAGTGAAGGGACAGCGACCTACTATGGCTACACCTTC. This gives the protein CASSEGTATYYGYTF.